This T cell receptor beta chain derives from a study of technical replicates of blood from several donors. Assay used: immunoSEQ multiplex PCR; TCRdb lists only in-frame clones, some missing. This table has 45,000 to 60,000 clones, approximately 90% appearing once. Germline V gene lookup returns CDR1 MNHEY and CDR2 SVGAGI. Deletions cut 0 bases from V and 8 bases from J, with 13 bases between. The CDR3 runs 14 residues. The chain links TRBV6-5 to TRBJ1-2; no reliable D call. The source of this sequence is a human donor in good health. Some clones in this sample may be carry-over from other donors' samples. The sequencing sample was made of PBMCs. For the CDR3, the DNA is TGTGCCAGCAGTTACTCGGAGGCGCTCGGAGGCTACACCTTC. Protein product: CASSYSEALGGYTF.